These 21 T cell receptor beta chains originate from one sample sequenced in a study of identical twins listed by TCRdb under 2016. Library method: 5' RACE. Data came from an Illumina HiSeq 2000. In-frame beta chains were kept once TCRdb had trimmed the public reads at Q25 with fastp and called clones with MiXCR. For every CDR3 protein sequence, its rows merge into one entry that carries the most common genes and DNA. This sample has hundreds of thousands of distinct CDR3 sequences in its table, and 6.1% of those were observed once. 1.5% to 2% of the sample is in the top ten clones. Sequencing was carried out using naive T cells sorted from blood. This sample's cell subset or site label indicates: cells isolated with a human naive T-cell isolation kit. The receptors come from a man aged 18-30 years in good health.

The chain recombines TRBV12-3 or TRBV12-4 with TRBJ1-1; D uncertain. CDR3 length: 15 residues. V was clipped by 6 bases and J by 0 bases, with 14 bases between them. The CDR3 region has the DNA TGTGCCAGCAGGGACCTGACTTCGGTGAACACTGAAGCTTTCTTT. Protein product: CASRDLTSVNTEAFF.

The rearrangement uses TRBV12-3 or TRBV12-4 and TRBJ2-2, with 8 bases fitting TRBD2. V was clipped by 8 bases and J by 4 bases; unmatched bases: 9. The CDR3 has 15 residues. CDR3 nucleotides: TGTGCCAGCTTGAAGTCGGGAGGGCTCACCGGGGAGCTGTTTTTT. Encoded protein: CASLKSGGLTGELFF.

In this sample, this clonotype turned up many times. J is TRBJ2-1 and V is TRBV20-1; perhaps D is TRBD1 or TRBD2 (5 bases each). Germline V gene sequence: CDR1 DFQATT, CDR2 SNEGSKA (reference sequence). The germline V and J ends were trimmed by 5 bases and 6 bases, with 17 bases remaining between them. The CDR3 spans 14 residues. CDR3 amino acids: CSAVYSTGTNEQFF. Here the CDR3 DNA reads TGCAGTGCTGTATACAGTACCGGGACCAATGAGCAGTTCTTC.

The table lists this clonotype with a few counts. This chain joins TRBV3-1 and TRBJ2-4; a possible D gene is TRBD1 (6 bases). Germline V CDR1 and CDR2: LGHDT, YNNKEL (reference sequence). This CDR3 spans 17 amino acids. V lost 0 bases and J lost 0, with 12 bases in between. CDR3 in DNA: TGTGCCAGCAGCCAAGATGTGGGACACTTAGCCAAAAACATTCAGTACTTC. It encodes CASSQDVGHLAKNIQYF.

The chain combines TRBV30 with TRBJ2-1; possibly TRBD2 for D (5 bases). V lost 4 bases and J 10 bases, leaving 14 bases between the germline ends. CDR1 and CDR2 from the germline V gene are GTSNPN and SVGIG (reference sequence). The CDR3 has 12 amino acids. CDR3 region: CAWTEADLEQFF. The CDR3 nucleotides read TGTGCCTGGACCGAAGCGGACCTAGAGCAGTTCTTC.

This clonotype occurred many times. The rearrangement joins TRBV12-3 or TRBV12-4 to TRBJ2-4; 7 bases fit TRBD1. The trim removed 8 bases at V and 0 bases at J, leaving 4 bases unmatched. CDR3 size: 14 residues. In DNA form, the CDR3 reads TGTGCCAGCGCCGGGACAGTAGCCAAAAACATTCAGTACTTC. It is translated as CASAGTVAKNIQYF.

This clonotype came up many times. A read error may produce the germline difference seen at one junction end. The rearrangement links TRBV10-3 to TRBJ1-2; D is undetermined. Germline values: CDR1 ENHRY, CDR2 SYGVKD. CDR3 length: 10 amino acids. CDR3 bases: TGTGCCGTCAGAGGCTATGGCTACACCTTC. Residues: CAVRGYGYTF.

CDR3 DNA sequence: TGTGCCAGCAGTTTATTAGGGGACAGGCCTAATGAGCAGTTCTTC. This encodes CASSLLGDRPNEQFF. The genes are TRBV27 and TRBJ2-1, with 8 bases matching TRBD1. V shed 1 base, J shed 7 bases, and the junction held 6 bases outside the gene matches. Germline V gives CDR1 MNHEY, CDR2 SMNVEV (reference sequence). The CDR3 spans 15 residues.

This clonotype was recorded a few times. In DNA form, the CDR3 reads TGTGCCAGCAGGCAGACTTGGGCGGGTTCACCCCTCCACTTT. Amino acids: CASRQTWAGSPLHF. J is TRBJ1-6 and V is TRBV12-3 or TRBV12-4; D gene ambiguous. The CDR3 is 14 amino acids. V was cut by 6 bases and J by 9 bases, with 15 bases left in between.

V is TRBV9 and J is TRBJ1-2; 9 nucleotides match TRBD1. V dropped 3 bases and J dropped 4; count of bases not matched to a gene: 7. The germline V gene has CDR1 SGDLS and CDR2 YYNGEE. This CDR3 comprises 15 residues. The CDR3 region is CASSGRTGDLYGYTF. Written as DNA, the CDR3 is TGTGCCAGCAGCGGACGGACAGGGGACCTCTATGGCTACACCTTC.

The chain combines TRBV18 with TRBJ2-1, with D possibly being TRBD1 (6 bases). Germline assignment: CDR1 KGHSH and CDR2 LQKENI. Trimming stripped 1 base from V and 4 bases from J, with 14 bases between. The CDR3 contains 16 residues. CDR3 amino acids: CASSPRQVGEYNEQFF. CDR3 in DNA: TGTGCCAGCTCACCACGACAGGTTGGGGAATACAATGAGCAGTTCTTC.

The genes are TRBV4-3 and TRBJ2-3; D is unclear. Germline CDR1 is LGHNA and CDR2 is YSLEER. The CDR3 loop spans 13 amino acids. V shed 4 bases and J shed 6 bases, with 11 bases lying between them. CDR3 in amino acids: CASSPLLRDTQYF. As DNA, the CDR3 is TGCGCCAGCAGCCCCCTACTGAGGGATACGCAGTATTTT.

This clonotype showed up just a few times. The chain employs TRBV4-3 and TRBJ2-7; tentatively, D is TRBD2 (6 bases). The CDR3 covers 15 residues. V was cut by 1 base and J by 3 bases, with 13 bases left in between. Germline V gene lookup returns CDR1 LGHNA and CDR2 YSLEER. CDR3 DNA: TGCGCCAGCAGCCAAGGGTATGGAGGGCACTACGAGCAGTACTTC. Its protein is CASSQGYGGHYEQYF.

This clonotype has ten or more counts. This chain links TRBV11-3 with TRBJ1-1, with D perhaps TRBD1 (6 bases). Germline CDR1 and CDR2: SGHNT and YENEEA. V dropped 3 bases and J dropped 1 base, with 12 bases sitting between them. CDR3 length: 15 amino acids. CDR3 DNA: TGTGCCAGCAGCTTTTCTGACAGGCCGAACACTGAAGCTTTCTTT. It translates to CASSFSDRPNTEAFF.

Ten or more counts support this clonotype. V gene TRBV12-3 or TRBV12-4 combines with J gene TRBJ1-4; no definite D call. Trimming took 4 bases from V and 0 from J, leaving 12 bases between them. This CDR3 spans 16 amino acids. CDR3 DNA sequence: TGTGCCAGCAGTTCCACCCTAGACGCAACTAATGAAAAACTGTTTTTT. Protein sequence: CASSSTLDATNEKLFF.

Only a few counts were recorded for this clonotype. The chain joins TRBV11-2 to TRBJ2-7; D uncertain. The germline V gene has CDR1 SGHAT and CDR2 FQNNGV. The length of the CDR3 is 15 residues. V was pared by 1 base and J by 2 bases, with 12 bases between. The CDR3 loop reads CASSLGLSGAYEQYV. The CDR3 DNA is TGTGCCAGCAGCTTAGGGTTATCGGGTGCCTACGAGCAGTACGTC.

This clonotype was observed many times. The chain uses TRBV4-2 and TRBJ2-7; 8 bases map to TRBD2. The germline gives CDR1 LGHNA, CDR2 YNFKEQ. This CDR3 has 16 amino acids. J gave up 2 bases and V 4 bases, and 10 bases lay outside the gene matches. The CDR3 protein is CASSPGGTHQTYEQYF. The CDR3 nucleotides read TGTGCCAGCAGCCCGGGAGGGACCCACCAAACCTACGAGCAGTACTTC.

This clonotype was counted between two and nine times. The J gene is TRBJ2-7, the V gene TRBV7-3; 7 nucleotides align to TRBD2. This CDR3 has 15 residues. Germline CDR1 and CDR2: SGHTA and FQGTGA. J lost 3 bases, V lost 4 bases, and 9 bases had no gene match. CDR3 region: CASSSGFGEGYEQYF. CDR3 coding DNA: TGTGCCAGCAGCTCCGGCTTCGGGGAGGGCTACGAGCAGTACTTC.

This clonotype was detected ten times or more. This chain links TRBV5-1 with TRBJ2-2, with D possibly matching TRBD2 (6 bases). CDR1 is SGHRS, CDR2 YFSETQ, per germline. The CDR3 loop spans 17 amino acids. V was trimmed by 0 bases and J by 2 bases, leaving 14 bases between them. CDR3 DNA sequence: TGCGCCAGCAGCTTGGCGTCCCGGGAGAGCAACACCGGGGAGCTGTTTTTT. Encoded protein: CASSLASRESNTGELFF.

The chain is built from TRBV28 and TRBJ1-5; tentative D call: TRBD1 (5 bases). This CDR3 contains 18 residues. Germline loops: CDR1 MDHEN, CDR2 SYDVKM. The V and J ends lost 3 bases and 1 base respectively, with 19 bases between them. DNA of the CDR3: TGTGCCAGCAGTTTTCGAACACTGAGCCGGGACAGCAATCAGCCCCAGCATTTT. Amino acid sequence: CASSFRTLSRDSNQPQHF.

The V gene is TRBV12-3 or TRBV12-4, the J gene TRBJ1-1; unclear D gene. This CDR3 comprises 14 residues. V was shortened by 4 bases and J by 3 bases, with 12 bases between the two germline ends. CDR3 DNA sequence: TGTGCCAGCAGTTCTGGCCGAGGGTACACTGAAGCTTTCTTT. Translated, it gives CASSSGRGYTEAFF.